These 21 T cell receptor beta chains share one sample of origin, sequenced in a study of CD4 T cells in relation to SARS-CoV-2 and coronaviruses. Before the COVID-19 pandemic, during about 2011-2019, CD4+ T cells were taken from unexposed donors. After about 10 days of culture, CD4+ T cells were isolated. Antigen specificity for these receptors is unknown. Profiled with immunoSEQ multiplex PCR; TCRdb holds only in-frame clones, not every one. The sample gives 9,500 to 13,000 clones, 84% of which show up once; around a quarter is in the top ten. Material for sequencing was CD4+ T cells from PBMCs, cultured in vitro. The receptors come from a human donor in good health.

The chain uses TRBV5-1 and TRBJ2-5; 7 nucleotides agree with TRBD1. Trimming at V came to 3 bases and at J to 5 bases, leaving 7 bases not matched to a gene. The CDR3 covers 14 residues. Germline V CDR1 and CDR2: SGHRS, YFSETQ. In DNA, the CDR3 is TGCGCCAGCAGCTGGGGGACAGTCGAGGAGACCCAGTACTTC. Its protein is CASSWGTVEETQYF.

The J gene is TRBJ1-2, the V gene TRBV7-9; possible D gene TRBD1, 6 bases. Per the germline V gene, CDR1 is SEHNR and CDR2 is FQNEAQ (reference sequence). The CDR3 is made up of 15 amino acids. V was shortened by 5 bases and J by 1 base, with 14 bases between the two germline ends. This chain's CDR3 is CASSIDTGFNYGYTF. CDR3 DNA: TGTGCCAGCAGCATCGACACAGGGTTTAACTATGGCTACACCTTC.

The V call is TRBV7-6, the J call TRBJ2-5; 7 bases match TRBD1. This CDR3 is built from 15 residues. After removal of 5 bases from V and 0 bases from J, the junction contained 6 bases not matched to a gene. From germline, CDR1 is SGHVS and CDR2 FNYEAQ. The CDR3 spells CASSPSGQYQETQYF. The DNA for the CDR3 is TGTGCCAGCAGCCCCTCGGGACAGTACCAAGAGACCCAGTACTTC.

V and J are TRBV7-8 and TRBJ1-2; TRBD1 is a possible D gene (5 bases). V was clipped by 2 bases and J by 4 bases, with 11 bases between them. CDR1 is SGHVS and CDR2 is FQNEAQ in the germline V gene. This CDR3 is built from 14 residues. Here the CDR3 reads CASSLSGASYGYTF. The CDR3 bases are TGTGCCAGCAGCTTATCTGGGGCCTCCTATGGCTACACCTTC.

This chain joins TRBV7-6 and TRBJ1-3; 9 bases fit TRBD1. The trim removed 5 bases at V and 0 bases at J, leaving 5 bases unmatched. Germline V gene data show CDR1 as SGHVS and CDR2 as FNYEAQ. This CDR3 has 16 amino acids. The CDR3, as DNA: TGTGCCAGCAGCCCACAGACAGGGGGCTCTGGAAACACCATATATTTT. Protein: CASSPQTGGSGNTIYF.

The chain joins TRBV12-3 or TRBV12-4 to TRBJ2-5; no clear D gene. With 4 bases removed from V and 4 bases from J, the gap between germline ends came to 4 bases. This CDR3 spans 11 amino acids. The CDR3 DNA sequence: TGTGCCAGCAGTTCCGGAGAGACCCAGTACTTC. This translates into CASSSGETQYF.

A single count supports this clone. V usage is TRBV6-5 and J usage is TRBJ1-5, with a tentative D call TRBD1 (6 bases). Trimming pared 6 bases from V and 7 bases from J, leaving 10 bases between. Germline CDR1 reads MNHEY; CDR2 reads SVGAGI. The CDR3 is made up of 12 amino acids. The CDR3 reads CASRNTGQPQHF. As DNA, the CDR3 is TGTGCCAGCAGAAACACAGGGCAGCCCCAGCATTTT.

The chain joins TRBV27 to TRBJ1-6; D is undetermined. The V and J ends lost 6 bases and 0 bases respectively, with 3 bases between them. CDR1 and CDR2 from the germline V gene are MNHEY and SMNVEV (reference sequence). The CDR3 length is 13 residues. The CDR3 spells CASRVSYNSPLHF. The CDR3 DNA sequence: TGTGCCAGCAGGGTCTCCTATAATTCACCCCTCCACTTT.

The rearrangement links TRBV7-8 to TRBJ1-5; D unresolved. Trimming stripped 5 bases from V and 2 bases from J, with 16 bases between. Germline loops: CDR1 SGHVS, CDR2 FQNEAQ. The CDR3 runs 16 residues. CDR3 sequence: CASSPYSPLGNQPQHF. CDR3 nucleotide sequence: TGTGCCAGCAGCCCTTACTCGCCATTAGGCAATCAGCCCCAGCATTTT.

The chain recombines TRBV4-2 with TRBJ2-1, with 9 bases fitting TRBD2. V dropped 4 bases and J dropped 0; count of bases not matched to a gene: 7. CDR3 size: 17 residues. The germline V gene has CDR1 LGHNA and CDR2 YNFKEQ. The CDR3 spells CASSRIISGSSYNEQFF. CDR3 nucleotide sequence: TGTGCCAGCAGCCGGATCATTAGCGGGAGCTCCTACAATGAGCAGTTCTTC.

The V and J genes are TRBV7-8 and TRBJ1-2, with D hard to call. The germline V gene encodes CDR1 SGHVS and CDR2 FQNEAQ. This CDR3 contains 14 residues. Trimming shortened V by 5 bases and J by 1 base, and 11 bases separated the two germline ends. The CDR3 is CASSQLQHNYGYTF. The CDR3 bases are TGTGCCAGCAGCCAATTACAGCATAACTATGGCTACACCTTC. The whole variable domain, remainder taken from reference TRBV7-8 and TRBJ1-2, is GAGVSQSPRYKVAKRGQDVALRCDPISGHVSLFWYQQALGQGPEFLTYFQNEAQLDKSGLPSDRFFAERPEGSVSTLKIQRTQQEDSAVYLCASSQLQHNYGYTFGSGTRLTVV.

The rearrangement joins TRBV24-1 to TRBJ2-7; 9 positions agree with TRBD2. V was pared by 3 bases and J by 4 bases, with 12 bases of the junction left unmatched. The CDR3 is 17 amino acids. Germline values: CDR1 KGHDR, CDR2 SFDVKD. CDR3 nucleotides: TGTGCCACCAGTGATCCCGCGGGAGGGCGCAGTAAATACGAGCAGTACTTC. As protein: CATSDPAGGRSKYEQYF.

The genes are TRBV18 and TRBJ2-1, with 10 bases fitting TRBD2. This CDR3 region has 19 residues. The junction had 15 bases not matched to a gene; V was cut back by 2 bases and J by 5 bases. The V gene's germline CDR1 is KGHSH and CDR2 LQKENI. Here the CDR3 DNA reads TGTGCCAGCTCACCAAGGAGAAGCGGGGGGGCCGGCCTGCACAATGAGCAGTTCTTC. It translates to CASSPRRSGGAGLHNEQFF.

The genes are TRBV15 and TRBJ2-2, with TRBD2 as a possible D gene (6 bases). The germline V gene encodes CDR1 LNHNV and CDR2 YYDKDF (reference sequence). The length of the CDR3 is 16 residues. The V end was cut by 0 bases, the J end by 3 bases, with 11 bases between. Written as DNA, the CDR3 is TGTGCCACCAGCAGAGATGGGAGGTTTCACACCGGGGAGCTGTTTTTT. Protein: CATSRDGRFHTGELFF.

The sample holds a few counts of this clone. This chain connects TRBV5-1 to TRBJ1-2; D call uncertain. The CDR3 covers 14 residues. Trimming removed 0 bases from V and 0 bases from J, with 6 bases in between. CDR1 is SGHRS, CDR2 YFSETQ, per germline. This CDR3 reads CASSLDSSNYGYTF. CDR3 DNA sequence: TGCGCCAGCAGCTTGGACAGCTCTAACTATGGCTACACCTTC.

The chain uses TRBV9 and TRBJ1-2; D not resolved. Deletions cut 0 bases from V and 6 bases from J, with 3 bases between. Looked up from germline, CDR1 is SGDLS and CDR2 is YYNGEE. The CDR3 consists of 11 residues. CDR3 nucleotides: TGTGCCAGCAGCGTAGGCAATGGCTACACCTTC. It codes for CASSVGNGYTF.

The rearrangement uses TRBV2 and TRBJ1-1, with D tentatively TRBD1 (5 bases). Germline lookup yields CDR1 SNHLY and CDR2 FYNNEI. The CDR3 contains 14 residues. V shed 4 bases and J shed 0 bases, with 9 bases lying between them. The CDR3 protein is CASSVQTVNTEAFF. CDR3 DNA sequence: TGTGCCAGCAGTGTTCAGACAGTGAACACTGAAGCTTTCTTT.

This chain joins TRBV7-8 and TRBJ2-7; 9 bases are shared with TRBD2. The germline CDR1 and CDR2 sequences are SGHVS and FQNEAQ. The J segment lost 6 bases and the V segment lost 3 bases, leaving 6 bases of the junction unmatched. CDR3 size: 14 residues. CDR3 nucleotides: TGTGCCAGCAGCTTGGGAGGACTAGCGTCCGAGCAGTACTTC. Translation: CASSLGGLASEQYF.

In this sample, this clone turned up once. The rearrangement links TRBV3-1 (or the pseudogene TRBV3-2) to TRBJ2-3; 12 nucleotides align to TRBD2. The CDR3 runs to 18 residues. The V and J ends lost 2 bases and 7 bases, in that order; junction bases with no gene match: 13. Germline V gives CDR1 LGHDT, CDR2 YNNKEL (reference sequence). The CDR3 spells CASSQWRLAGVGKNTQYF. The CDR3 DNA reads TGTGCCAGCAGCCAATGGAGACTAGCGGGAGTGGGAAAAAATACGCAGTATTTT.

This chain joins TRBV10-3 and TRBJ1-2, with 8 bases aligning to TRBD1. The CDR3 length is 14 residues. From germline, CDR1 is ENHRY and CDR2 SYGVKD. After removal of 4 bases from V and 4 bases from J, the junction contained 5 bases not matched to a gene. CDR3 sequence (DNA): TGTGCCATCAGTGGTAGGGACAGGCTCTATGGCTACACCTTC. Translating gives CAISGRDRLYGYTF.

The chain links TRBV7-9 to TRBJ1-2; possibly TRBD1 for D (6 bases). V was pared by 5 bases and J by 0 bases, with 13 bases between. The CDR3 has 15 amino acids. Germline V lookup: CDR1 SEHNR, CDR2 FQNEAQ (reference sequence). The CDR3 sequence: CASSRGQPANYGYTF. The CDR3 DNA sequence: TGTGCCAGCAGCCGCGGACAGCCTGCTAACTATGGCTACACCTTC. The full variable domain, its missing parts supplied by reference TRBV7-9 and TRBJ1-2, is DTGVSQNPRHKITKRGQNVTFRCDPISEHNRLYWYRQTLGQGPEFLTYFQNEAQLEKSRLLSDRFSAERPKGSFSTLEIQRTEQGDSAMYLCASSRGQPANYGYTFGSGTRLTVV.